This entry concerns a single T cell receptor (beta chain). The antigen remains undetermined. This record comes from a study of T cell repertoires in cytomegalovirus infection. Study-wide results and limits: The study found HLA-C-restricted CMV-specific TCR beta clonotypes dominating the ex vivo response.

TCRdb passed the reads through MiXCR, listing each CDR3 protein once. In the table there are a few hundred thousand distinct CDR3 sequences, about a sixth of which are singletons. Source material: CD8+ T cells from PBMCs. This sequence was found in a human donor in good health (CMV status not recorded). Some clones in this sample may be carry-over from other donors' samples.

CDR3 protein: CASSETVSYTQYF. The CDR3 bases are TGTGCCAGCAGCGAAACCGTGTCCTATACGCAGTATTTT. This sequence joins TRBV7-9 and TRBJ2-3; the D is unclear. The CDR3 runs 13 residues. Germline V gene data show CDR1 as SEHNR and CDR2 as FQNEAQ (reference sequence). Trimming pared 5 bases from V and 7 bases from J, leaving 13 bases between.